The rows below give T cell receptor beta chains drawn from one sample of a study of vaccination effects on CD4 cells after COVID-19. Which antigens these TCRs recognize remains unknown. Assay: immunoSEQ multiplex PCR; the TCRdb copy retains only in-frame clones and omits some. The sample yields tens of thousands of clones, around 75% seen once. Sequencing used CD4+ T cells from PBMCs cultured with a peptide pool, obtained before COVID-19 vaccination. Source of these receptors: a human donor who had a prior SARS-CoV-2 infection. Each CDR3 is given without its conserved first and last residue.

CDR3 | J | length | V
ASTLGDSGETQY | TRBJ2-5 | 12 | TRBV5-1
ASSLRDSYFRQETQY | TRBJ2-5 | 15 | TRBV7-8
ASKRDSYTGELF | TRBJ2-2 | 12 | TRBV2
ASSLGDRVTEAF | TRBJ1-1 | 12 | TRBV7-9
ASSFQWGPPEETQY | TRBJ2-5 | 14 | TRBV12-1
ATSRDYTAGRTGELF | TRBJ2-2 | 15 | TRBV15
ASSHRVAGGPSYEQY | TRBJ2-7 | 15 | TRBV7-2
ASSIPGQASYSYNSPLH | TRBJ1-6 | 17 | TRBV7-4
ASSKYPLTAHRGPRGNTIY | TRBJ1-3 | 19 | TRBV21-1
ASSLEPVLGNTIY | TRBJ1-3 | 13 | TRBV5-1
ASSWTGPYGYT | TRBJ1-2 | 11 | TRBV13
ASSLTTNSPLH | TRBJ1-6 | 11 | TRBV5-4
ASVFGGSSGYT | TRBJ1-2 | 11 | TRBV28
ASSFWTGVNYGYT | TRBJ1-2 | 13 | TRBV13
ASSPSTNEKLF | TRBJ1-4 | 11 | TRBV5-4
ASSWRGSAISYNSPLH | TRBJ1-6 | 16 | TRBV5-1
ASSKDGQDYEQY | TRBJ2-7 | 12 | TRBV21-1
ASSAQLAGGTDTQY | TRBJ2-3 | 14 | TRBV10-1
ASSLVSRQYNEQF | TRBJ2-1 | 13 | TRBV7-6
ASSFYRGAYEQY | TRBJ2-7 | 12 | TRBV19
ASSAAGGSRSVNTQY | TRBJ2-3 | 15 | TRBV2
ASSFPRGLPREQY | TRBJ2-7 | 13 | TRBV11-3
ASSGQMNTEAF | TRBJ1-1 | 11 | TRBV12-3/TRBV12-4
SASAPSSGRQDTQY | TRBJ2-3 | 14 | TRBV20-1
ASMWSYQETQY | TRBJ2-5 | 11 | TRBV2
ASSLGRSIGADTQY | TRBJ2-3 | 14 | TRBV11-2
ASSPDVVGAQY | TRBJ2-3 | 11 | TRBV18
ASSPGQGALNQPQH | TRBJ1-5 | 14 | TRBV11-2
ASSFDRGETQY | TRBJ2-5 | 11 | TRBV7-3
ASSWATGQTQY | TRBJ2-5 | 11 | TRBV2
ASSRDDLDSLNTGELF | TRBJ2-2 | 16 | TRBV3-1/TRBV3-2
ASSYSPVPSYEQY | TRBJ2-7 | 13 | TRBV6-5
ASSSKRERSANEQF | TRBJ2-1 | 14 | TRBV11-3
ASSYYGGGNYGYT | TRBJ1-2 | 13 | TRBV6-5
ASSFSGVPNEKLF | TRBJ1-4 | 13 | TRBV6-5
ASSYRGGTGELF | TRBJ2-2 | 12 | TRBV6-5